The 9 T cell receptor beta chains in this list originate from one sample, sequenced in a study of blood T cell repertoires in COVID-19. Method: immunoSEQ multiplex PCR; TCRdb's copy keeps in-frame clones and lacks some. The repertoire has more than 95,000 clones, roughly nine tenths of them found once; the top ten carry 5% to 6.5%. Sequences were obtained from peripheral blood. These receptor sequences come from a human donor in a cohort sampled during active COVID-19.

This chain's CDR3 is CASRVQAGDYEQYF. DNA for the CDR3: TGTGCCAGCCGCGTCCAAGCGGGAGACTACGAGCAGTACTTC. J is TRBJ2-7 and V is TRBV7-2, with 8 nucleotides matching TRBD2. This CDR3 contains 14 residues. The V and J ends lost 8 bases and 3 bases, in that order; junction bases with no gene match: 9. Per the germline V gene, CDR1 is SGHTA and CDR2 is FQGNSA.

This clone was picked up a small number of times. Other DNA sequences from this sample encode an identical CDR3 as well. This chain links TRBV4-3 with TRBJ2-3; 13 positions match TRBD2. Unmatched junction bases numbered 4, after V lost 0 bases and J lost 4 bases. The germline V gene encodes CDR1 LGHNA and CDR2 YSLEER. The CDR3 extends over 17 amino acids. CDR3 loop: CASSQDPGLAGPDTQYF. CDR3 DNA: TGCGCCAGCAGCCAAGATCCGGGACTAGCGGGACCAGATACGCAGTATTTT.

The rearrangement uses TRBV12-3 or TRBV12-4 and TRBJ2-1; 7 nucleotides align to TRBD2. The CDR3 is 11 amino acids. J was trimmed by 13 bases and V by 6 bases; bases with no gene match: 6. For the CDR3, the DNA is TGTGCCAGCAGCTGGGACTATGTTCAGTTCTTC. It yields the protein CASSWDYVQFF.

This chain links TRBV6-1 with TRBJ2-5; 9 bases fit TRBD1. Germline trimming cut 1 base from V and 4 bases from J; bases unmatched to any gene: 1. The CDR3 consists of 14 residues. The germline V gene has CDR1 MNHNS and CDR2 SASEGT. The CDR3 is CASSEDRGLETQYF. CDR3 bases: TGTGCCAGCAGTGAAGACAGGGGGCTAGAGACCCAGTACTTC.

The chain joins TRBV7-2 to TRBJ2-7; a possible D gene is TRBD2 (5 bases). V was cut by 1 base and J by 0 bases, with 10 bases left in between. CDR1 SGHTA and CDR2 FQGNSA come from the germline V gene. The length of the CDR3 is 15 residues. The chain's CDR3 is CASSLGSVSSYEQYF. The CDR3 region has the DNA TGTGCCAGCAGCTTAGGTAGCGTAAGCTCCTACGAGCAGTACTTC. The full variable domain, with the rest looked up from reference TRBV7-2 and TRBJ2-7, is GAGVSQSPSNKVTEKGKDVELRCDPISGHTALYWYRQSLGQGLEFLIYFQGNSAPDKSGLPSDRFSAERTGGSVSTLTIQRTQQEDSAVYLCASSLGSVSSYEQYFGPGTRLTVT.

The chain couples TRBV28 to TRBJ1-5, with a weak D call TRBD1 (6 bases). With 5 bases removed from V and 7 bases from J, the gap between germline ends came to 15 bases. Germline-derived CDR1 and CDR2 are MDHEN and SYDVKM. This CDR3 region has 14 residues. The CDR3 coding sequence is TGTGCCAGCAGTCTGTCTGGGGGGGGCCAGCCCCAGCATTTT. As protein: CASSLSGGGQPQHF.

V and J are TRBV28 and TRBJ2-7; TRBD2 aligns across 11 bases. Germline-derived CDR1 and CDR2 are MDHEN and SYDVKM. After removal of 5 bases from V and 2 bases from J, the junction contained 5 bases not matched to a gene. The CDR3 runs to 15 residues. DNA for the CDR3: TGTGCCAGCAGTCCCCGACTAGCGGGAACCTACGAGCAGTACTTC. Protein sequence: CASSPRLAGTYEQYF. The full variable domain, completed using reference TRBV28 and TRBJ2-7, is DVKVTQSSRYLVKRTGEKVFLECVQDMDHENMFWYRQDPGLGLRLIYFSYDVKMKEKGDIPEGYSVSREKKERFSLILESASTNQTSMYLCASSPRLAGTYEQYFGPGTRLTVT.

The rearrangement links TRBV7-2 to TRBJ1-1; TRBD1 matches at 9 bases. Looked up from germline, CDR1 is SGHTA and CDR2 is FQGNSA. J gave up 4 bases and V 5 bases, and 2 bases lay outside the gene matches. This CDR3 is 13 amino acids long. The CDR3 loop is CASSQDRGTEAFF. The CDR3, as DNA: TGTGCCAGCAGCCAGGACAGGGGCACTGAAGCTTTCTTT.

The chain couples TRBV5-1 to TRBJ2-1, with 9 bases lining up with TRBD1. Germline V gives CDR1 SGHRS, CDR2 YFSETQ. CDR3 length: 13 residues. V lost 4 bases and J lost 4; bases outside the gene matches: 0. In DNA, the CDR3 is TGCGCCAGCAGCGGACAGGGGTACAATGAGCAGTTCTTC. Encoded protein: CASSGQGYNEQFF.